The sequence of this TCR beta chain was determined in a study of control samples from healthy donors and cancer patients. Method: immunoSEQ multiplex PCR; TCRdb's copy keeps in-frame clones and lacks some. The sample lists 100,000 to 150,000 clones, approximately 92% seen once, with over 2% in the top ten. The germline V gene has CDR1 GTSNPN and CDR2 SVGIG (reference sequence). V dropped 2 bases and J dropped 3; count of bases not matched to a gene: 4. The CDR3 is made up of 14 amino acids. The chain joins TRBV30 to TRBJ2-7, with 10 positions matching TRBD1. Sequencing was carried out using blood. The clonotype originates from a young man in good health. The CDR3: CAWSTGTGDYEQYF. The CDR3 nucleotides are TGTGCCTGGAGTACAGGGACAGGGGACTACGAGCAGTACTTC.